This is a list of T cell receptor beta chains from one sample in a study of blood T cells in healthy people across ages. In TCRdb, the 5' RACE reads were re-called with MiXCR into one record per CDR3 protein. The sample yields roughly 1,000,000 distinct CDR3 sequences, less than 25% seen once. The same sample was also used in a study of T cells of mothers and their children.

The sample consisted of blood. Receptors originate from a girl aged 2-10 years in good health. Both conserved end residues are part of each CDR3. A D gene is named only where the DNA matches it firmly. Rows may omit the clone size; those that give it use once, few, many or a size class.

few | TRBD1 | TRBJ2-3 | TRBV7-6 | TGTGCCAGCTCGGGACAGGGACCAGATACGCAGTATTTT | CASSGQGPDTQYF
NA | TRBD1 | TRBJ2-1 | TRBV27 | TGTGCCAGCAGTGTGACAGGGTATAGTAATGAGCAGTTCTTC | CASSVTGYSNEQFF
NA | TRBD1 | TRBJ2-7 | TRBV24-1 | TGTGCCACCAGTGCTAGGACAGGGGACTACGAGCAGTACTTC | CATSARTGDYEQYF
few | NA | TRBJ2-7 | TRBV5-1 | TGCGCCAGCAGCTTGGGAAGCCCAGGGAACGAGCAGTACTTC | CASSLGSPGNEQYF
many | NA | TRBJ1-3 | TRBV9 | TGTGCCAGCAGCTCTGGGGGCTTCTCTGGAAACACCATATATTTT | CASSSGGFSGNTIYF
few | NA | TRBJ2-5 | TRBV29-1 | TGCAGCGCACACTCGTTACTACAGGGAATCCAAGAGACCCAGTACTTC | CSAHSLLQGIQETQYF
few | NA | TRBJ2-5 | TRBV7-9 | TGTGCCAGCGAGCCCGAGGGGTTCGAGACCCAGTACTTC | CASEPEGFETQYF
few | TRBD2 | TRBJ2-7 | TRBV7-9 | TGTGCCAGCAGCGCCTCCGGGACTAGCGGGTTCGAGCAGTACTTC | CASSASGTSGFEQYF
few | NA | TRBJ2-3 | TRBV3-1 | TGTGCCAGCAGCCAAACCGGGACAATGGCAGATACGCAGTATTTT | CASSQTGTMADTQYF
few | TRBD2 | TRBJ2-2 | TRBV4-1 | TGCGCCAGCACCCCGGTCCTTCTAGCGGGAGGGGCCGGGGAGCTGTTTTTT | CASTPVLLAGGAGELFF
few | NA | TRBJ1-1 | TRBV5-1 | TGCGCCAGCAGCTTGGAGTTCACGGAGAACACTGAAGCTTTCTTT | CASSLEFTENTEAFF
few | TRBD2 | TRBJ2-7 | TRBV27 | TGTGTCAGCAGTCCGGGACTAGCGGGAGGGCCTGACTACGAGCAGTACTTC | CVSSPGLAGGPDYEQYF
few | NA | TRBJ2-1 | TRBV29-1 | TGCAGCTCCTACAGGGTATTGACCAATGAGCAGTTCTTC | CSSYRVLTNEQFF